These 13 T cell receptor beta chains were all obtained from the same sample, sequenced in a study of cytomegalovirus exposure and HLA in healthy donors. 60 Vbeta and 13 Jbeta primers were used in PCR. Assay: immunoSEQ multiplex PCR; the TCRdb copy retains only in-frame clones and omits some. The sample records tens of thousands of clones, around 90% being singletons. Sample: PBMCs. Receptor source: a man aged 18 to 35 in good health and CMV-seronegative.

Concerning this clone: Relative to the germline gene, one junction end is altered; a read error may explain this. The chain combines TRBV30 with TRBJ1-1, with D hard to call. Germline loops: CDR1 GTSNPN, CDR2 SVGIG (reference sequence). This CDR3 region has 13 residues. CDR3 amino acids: CAWCVGSGTEAFF. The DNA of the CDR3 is TGTGCCTGGTGTGTCGGCTCGGGTACTGAAGCTTTCTTT.

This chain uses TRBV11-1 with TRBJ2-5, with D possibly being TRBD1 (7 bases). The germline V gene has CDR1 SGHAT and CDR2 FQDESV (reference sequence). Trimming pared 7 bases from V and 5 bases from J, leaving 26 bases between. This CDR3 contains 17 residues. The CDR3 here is CASTPTRGGGSWETQYF. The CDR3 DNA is TGTGCCAGCACACCGACCCGCGGAGGGGGCAGTTGGGAGACCCAGTACTTC. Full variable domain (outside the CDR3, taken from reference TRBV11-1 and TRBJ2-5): EAEVAQSPRYKITEKSQAVAFWCDPISGHATLYWYRQILGQGPELLVQFQDESVVDDSQLPKDRFSAERLKGVDSTLKIQPAELGDSAMYLCASTPTRGGGSWETQYFGPGTRLLVL.

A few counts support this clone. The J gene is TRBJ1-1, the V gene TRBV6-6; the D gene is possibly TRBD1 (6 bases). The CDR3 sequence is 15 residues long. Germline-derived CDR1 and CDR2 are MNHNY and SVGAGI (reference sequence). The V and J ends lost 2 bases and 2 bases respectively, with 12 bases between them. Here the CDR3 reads CASSYRPQGNTEAFF. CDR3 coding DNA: TGTGCCAGCAGTTACCGCCCACAGGGAAACACTGAAGCTTTCTTT.

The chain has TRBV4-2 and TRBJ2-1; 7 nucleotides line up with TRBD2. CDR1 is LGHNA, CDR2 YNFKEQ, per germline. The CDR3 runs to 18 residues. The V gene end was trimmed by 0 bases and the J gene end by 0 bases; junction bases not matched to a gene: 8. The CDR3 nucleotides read TGTGCCAGCAGCCAAGATGGGGGAGGGGACTCCTCCTACAATGAGCAGTTCTTC. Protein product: CASSQDGGGDSSYNEQFF.

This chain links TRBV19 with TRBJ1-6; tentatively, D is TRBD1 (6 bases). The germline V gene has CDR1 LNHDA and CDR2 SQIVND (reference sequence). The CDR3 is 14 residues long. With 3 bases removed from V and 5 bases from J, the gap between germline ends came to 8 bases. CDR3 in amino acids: CASSMPGDNSPLHF. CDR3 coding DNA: TGTGCCAGTAGTATGCCAGGGGATAATTCACCCCTCCACTTT.

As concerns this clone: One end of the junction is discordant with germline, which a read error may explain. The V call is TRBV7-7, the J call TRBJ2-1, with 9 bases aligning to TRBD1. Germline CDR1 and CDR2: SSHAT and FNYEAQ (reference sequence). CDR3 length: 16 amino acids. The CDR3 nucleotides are TGTGCTAGCAGCTTAGGAGGGACAGGGAGGGTCAATGAGCAGTTCTTC. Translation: CASSLGGTGRVNEQFF. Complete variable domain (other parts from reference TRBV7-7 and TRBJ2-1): GAGVSQSPRYKVTKRGQDVTLRCDPISSHATLYWYQQALGQGPEFLTYFNYEAQPDKSGLPSDRFSAERPEGSISTLTIQRTEQRDSAMYRCASSLGGTGRVNEQFFGPGTRLTVL.

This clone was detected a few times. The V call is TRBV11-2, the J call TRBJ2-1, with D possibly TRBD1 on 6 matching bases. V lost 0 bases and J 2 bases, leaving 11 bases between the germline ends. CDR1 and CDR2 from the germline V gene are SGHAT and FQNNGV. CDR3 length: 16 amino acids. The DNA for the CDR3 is TGTGCCAGCAGCTTAGAGAAACAGGGCACCTACAATGAGCAGTTCTTC. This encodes CASSLEKQGTYNEQFF.

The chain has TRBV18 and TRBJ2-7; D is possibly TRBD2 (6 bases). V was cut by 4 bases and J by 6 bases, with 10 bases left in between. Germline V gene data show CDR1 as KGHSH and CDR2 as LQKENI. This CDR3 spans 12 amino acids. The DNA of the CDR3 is TGTGCCAGCTCACAGGGACTCCCCGAGCAGTACTTC. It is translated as CASSQGLPEQYF.

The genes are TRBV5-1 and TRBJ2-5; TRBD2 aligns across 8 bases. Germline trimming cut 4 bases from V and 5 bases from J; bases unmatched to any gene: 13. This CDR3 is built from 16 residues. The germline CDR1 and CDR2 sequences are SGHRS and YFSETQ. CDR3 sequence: CASSPWSSGSWETQYF. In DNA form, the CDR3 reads TGCGCCAGCAGCCCTTGGTCCAGCGGGAGTTGGGAGACCCAGTACTTC.

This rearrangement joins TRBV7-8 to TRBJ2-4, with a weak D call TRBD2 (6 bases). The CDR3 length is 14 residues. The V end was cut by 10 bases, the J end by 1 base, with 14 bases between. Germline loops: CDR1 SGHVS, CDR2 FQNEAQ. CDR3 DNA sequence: TGTGCCACCCTAGGAGGGCCGGCCAAAAACATTCAGTACTTC. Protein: CATLGGPAKNIQYF. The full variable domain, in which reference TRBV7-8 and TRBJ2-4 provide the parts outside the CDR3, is GAGVSQSPRYKVAKRGQDVALRCDPISGHVSLFWYQQALGQGPEFLTYFQNEAQLDKSGLPSDRFFAERPEGSVSTLKIQRTQQEDSAVYLCATLGGPAKNIQYFGAGTRLSVL.

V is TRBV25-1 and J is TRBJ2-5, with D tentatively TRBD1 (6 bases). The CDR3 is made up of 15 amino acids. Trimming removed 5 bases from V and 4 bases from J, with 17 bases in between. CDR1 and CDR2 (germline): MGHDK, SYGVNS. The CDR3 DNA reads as TGTGCCAGCAGTCCCATTCACAGGGAGCCAGAGACCCAGTACTTC. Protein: CASSPIHREPETQYF.

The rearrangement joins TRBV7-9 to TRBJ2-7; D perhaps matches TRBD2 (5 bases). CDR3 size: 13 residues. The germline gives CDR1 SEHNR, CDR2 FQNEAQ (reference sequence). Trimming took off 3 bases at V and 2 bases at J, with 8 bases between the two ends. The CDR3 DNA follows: TGTGCCAGCAGCTTCCCGGGAACCTACGAGCAGTACTTC. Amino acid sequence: CASSFPGTYEQYF. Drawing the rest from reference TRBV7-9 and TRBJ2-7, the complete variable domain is DTGVSQNPRHKITKRGQNVTFRCDPISEHNRLYWYRQTLGQGPEFLTYFQNEAQLEKSRLLSDRFSAERPKGSFSTLEIQRTEQGDSAMYLCASSFPGTYEQYFGPGTRLTVT.

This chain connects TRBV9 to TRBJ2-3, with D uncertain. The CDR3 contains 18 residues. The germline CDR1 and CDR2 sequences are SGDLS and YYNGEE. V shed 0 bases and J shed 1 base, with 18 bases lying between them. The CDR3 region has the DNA TGTGCCAGCAGCGTAGGGTCGGAAGCTGGAGAGGGCACAGATACGCAGTATTTT. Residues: CASSVGSEAGEGTDTQYF.